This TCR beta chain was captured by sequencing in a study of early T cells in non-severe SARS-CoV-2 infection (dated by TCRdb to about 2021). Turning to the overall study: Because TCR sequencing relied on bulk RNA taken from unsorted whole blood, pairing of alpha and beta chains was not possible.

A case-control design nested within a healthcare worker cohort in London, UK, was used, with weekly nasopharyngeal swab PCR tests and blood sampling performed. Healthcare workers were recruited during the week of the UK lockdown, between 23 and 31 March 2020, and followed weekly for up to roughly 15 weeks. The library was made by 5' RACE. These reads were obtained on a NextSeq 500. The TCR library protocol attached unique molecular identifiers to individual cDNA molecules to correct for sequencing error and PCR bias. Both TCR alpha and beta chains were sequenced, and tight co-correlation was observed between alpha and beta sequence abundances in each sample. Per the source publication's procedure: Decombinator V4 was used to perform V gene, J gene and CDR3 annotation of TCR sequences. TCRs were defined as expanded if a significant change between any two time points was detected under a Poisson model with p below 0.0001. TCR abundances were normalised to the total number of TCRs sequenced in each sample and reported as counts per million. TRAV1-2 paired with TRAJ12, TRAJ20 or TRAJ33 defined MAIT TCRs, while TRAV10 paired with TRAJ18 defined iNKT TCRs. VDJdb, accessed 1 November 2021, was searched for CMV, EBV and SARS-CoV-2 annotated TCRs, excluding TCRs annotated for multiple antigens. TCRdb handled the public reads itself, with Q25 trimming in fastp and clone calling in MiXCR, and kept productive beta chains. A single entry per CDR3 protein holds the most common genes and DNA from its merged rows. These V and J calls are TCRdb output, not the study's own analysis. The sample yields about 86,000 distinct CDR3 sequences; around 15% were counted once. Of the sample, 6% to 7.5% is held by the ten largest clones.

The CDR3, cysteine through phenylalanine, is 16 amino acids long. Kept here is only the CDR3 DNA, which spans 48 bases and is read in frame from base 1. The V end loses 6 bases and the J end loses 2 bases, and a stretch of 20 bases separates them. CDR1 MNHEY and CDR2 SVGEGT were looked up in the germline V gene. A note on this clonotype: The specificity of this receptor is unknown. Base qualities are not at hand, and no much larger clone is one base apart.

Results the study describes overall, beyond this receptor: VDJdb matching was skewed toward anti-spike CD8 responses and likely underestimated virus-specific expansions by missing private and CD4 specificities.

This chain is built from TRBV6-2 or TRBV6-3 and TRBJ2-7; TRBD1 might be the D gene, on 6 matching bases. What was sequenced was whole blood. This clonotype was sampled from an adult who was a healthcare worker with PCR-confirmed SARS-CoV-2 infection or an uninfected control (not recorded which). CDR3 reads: CASSSRGYLRAYEQYF. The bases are TGTGCCAGCAGCTCAAGGGGGTACCTACGCGCCTACGAGCAGTACTTC.